This is a list of T cell receptor beta chains from one sample in a study of beta chain features in type 1 diabetes. Profiled with immunoSEQ multiplex PCR; TCRdb holds only in-frame clones, not every one. The top ten hold approximately 0.02% of the sample, which has 350,000 to 450,000 clones, about 16% seen once. Sequenced input: naive CD4+ T cells from blood. All receptors come from a woman between 18 and 30 years old in good health. CDR3s include the opening cysteine and the closing phenylalanine or tryptophan. Each record gives: V gene, D gene, clone size, J gene, CDR3 protein, CDR3 DNA. The D gene is left open where the match is weak. Clone size appears in some rows only: once, few, many, or a class for an expanded clone.

TRBV19,TRBD2,.,TRBJ2-1,CASSKRESSYNEQFF,TGTGCCAGTAGTAAGCGGGAGAGCTCCTACAATGAGCAGTTCTTC
TRBV14,.,.,TRBJ2-1,CASSPLGRGSKSYNEQFF,TGTGCCAGCAGCCCCCTCGGGAGAGGGTCCAAGTCCTACAATGAGCAGTTCTTC
TRBV28,TRBD1,few,TRBJ2-5,CASSLGTGRGPETQYF,TGTGCCAGCAGTTTGGGAACCGGCAGGGGGCCGGAGACCCAGTACTTC
TRBV28,.,few,TRBJ2-3,CASSPGTLPTQYF,TGTGCCAGCAGCCCAGGGACACTACCTACGCAGTATTTT
TRBV7-9,.,.,TRBJ2-7,CASTQKGIGLEQYF,TGTGCCAGCACCCAAAAGGGGATTGGTCTCGAGCAGTACTTC
TRBV10-3,.,.,TRBJ1-5,CAIRSNQGQPQHF,TGTGCCATCAGGTCCAACCAGGGGCAGCCCCAGCATTTT
TRBV28,.,few,TRBJ1-1,CASSMPGGPTEAFF,TGTGCCAGCAGTATGCCGGGGGGGCCCACTGAAGCTTTCTTT
TRBV29-1,.,.,TRBJ2-7,CSSRDFSYEQYF,TGCAGTTCCCGGGACTTCTCCTACGAGCAGTACTTC
TRBV14,.,few,TRBJ2-1,CASSQASRNEQFF,TGTGCCAGCAGCCAAGCTAGCCGCAATGAGCAGTTCTTC
TRBV13,TRBD2,.,TRBJ2-3,CASSYRLAGFTDTQYF,TGTGCCAGCAGCTACCGACTAGCGGGATTCACAGATACGCAGTATTTT
TRBV7-9,.,few,TRBJ1-1,CASSGANTEAFF,TGTGCCAGCTCTGGAGCGAACACTGAAGCTTTCTTT
TRBV7-2,.,.,TRBJ1-4,CASSRSNEKLFF,TGTGCCAGCAGCCGCAGTAATGAAAAACTGTTTTTT
TRBV13,.,.,TRBJ2-7,CASSLAGDRQYEQYF,TGTGCCAGCAGCTTAGCGGGGGACAGACAATACGAGCAGTACTTC
TRBV7-9,TRBD2,few,TRBJ2-7,CASSATGLAGKQYF,TGTGCCAGCAGCGCCACGGGGCTAGCGGGGAAGCAGTACTTC
TRBV18,TRBD1,few,TRBJ2-4,CASSETQGSKNIQYF,TGTGCCAGCTCAGAGACACAGGGGAGCAAAAACATTCAGTACTTC
TRBV30,.,few,TRBJ2-7,CAWSLWELEQYF,TGTGCCTGGAGTTTGTGGGAGCTCGAGCAGTACTTC
TRBV4-2,TRBD2,.,TRBJ2-3,CASSQVTSGGTDTQYF,TGTGCCAGCAGCCAAGTGACTAGCGGGGGCACAGATACGCAGTATTTT
TRBV10-3,TRBD1,few,TRBJ1-5,CAISESGQGSDQPQHF,TGTGCCATCAGTGAATCGGGACAGGGGAGTGATCAGCCCCAGCATTTT
TRBV19,TRBD1,.,TRBJ1-2,CASSTQTGSYGYTF,TGTGCCAGTAGTACCCAGACAGGGTCCTATGGCTACACCTTC
TRBV15,.,.,TRBJ1-2,CATSRDGPAYYGYTF,TGTGCCACCAGCAGAGATGGGCCAGCTTACTATGGCTACACCTTC
TRBV10-3,.,.,TRBJ2-1,CAISESASGGIHYNEQFF,TGTGCCATCAGTGAGTCTGCGTCAGGGGGGATTCACTACAATGAGCAGTTCTTC
TRBV7-6,.,.,TRBJ2-2,CASSPETENMAGELFF,TGTGCCAGCAGCCCCGAAACAGAAAACATGGCGGGGGAGCTGTTTTTT
TRBV29-1,.,few,TRBJ2-3,CSAFWGGAGDTQYF,TGCAGCGCATTTTGGGGGGGGGCTGGAGATACGCAGTATTTT
TRBV5-1,TRBD1,.,TRBJ1-4,CASSLGTVNEKLFF,TGCGCCAGCAGCCTAGGGACAGTTAATGAAAAACTGTTTTTT
TRBV30,TRBD2,.,TRBJ2-1,CAWKSLAGVIHEQFF,TGTGCCTGGAAGAGTCTAGCGGGAGTCATTCATGAGCAGTTCTTC
TRBV7-2,TRBD2,.,TRBJ2-2,CASSSLSGRTTGELFF,TGTGCCAGCAGCTCCCTTAGCGGGAGGACCACCGGGGAGCTGTTTTTT
TRBV21-1,.,few,TRBJ2-3,CASSDSSGGRDTQYF,TGTGCCAGCAGCGATTCTAGCGGGGGCCGAGATACGCAGTATTTT
TRBV6-6,.,few,TRBJ2-5,CASSYGGPETQYF,TGTGCCAGCAGTTATGGTGGGCCTGAGACCCAGTACTTC
TRBV7-3,.,few,TRBJ2-3,CASSLVPGTDTQYF,TGTGCCAGCAGCTTAGTTCCTGGCACAGATACGCAGTATTTT
TRBV5-1,.,.,TRBJ1-2,CASRGTGGTYGYTF,TGCGCCAGCAGGGGCACCGGAGGGACCTATGGCTACACCTTC
TRBV28,TRBD2,few,TRBJ2-7,CASRGLAAYEQYF,TGTGCCAGCCGAGGGCTAGCGGCTTACGAGCAGTACTTC
TRBV4-2,.,once,TRBJ2-7,CASSPSGTDTIYEQYF,TGTGCCAGCAGCCCCTCCGGGACTGATACTATCTACGAGCAGTACTTC
TRBV25-1,.,.,TRBJ2-1,CASSESSEQFF,TGTGCCAGCAGTGAATCTTCTGAGCAGTTCTTC
TRBV28,TRBD1,.,TRBJ2-1,CASRQDTPGQGAWEQFF,TGTGCCAGCAGACAGGATACTCCGGGACAGGGGGCCTGGGAGCAGTTCTTC
TRBV18,TRBD1,few,TRBJ2-1,CASSPRTGWDEQFF,TGTGCCAGCTCACCTCGGACAGGGTGGGATGAGCAGTTCTTC
TRBV9,TRBD2,few,TRBJ2-2,CASSPRGGPGTGELFF,TGTGCCAGCAGCCCCCGGGGGGGCCCGGGGACCGGGGAGCTGTTTTTT
TRBV5-1,TRBD2,.,TRBJ2-1,CASSLRSGLEYNEQFF,TGCGCCAGCAGCCTGCGCTCGGGACTAGAGTACAATGAGCAGTTCTTC
TRBV30,TRBD2,.,TRBJ2-3,CAGPPGTSGGATDTQYF,TGTGCCGGTCCCCCCGGGACTAGCGGGGGGGCGACAGATACGCAGTATTTT
TRBV29-1,TRBD1,few,TRBJ1-3,CSVRDRGGNTIYF,TGCAGCGTTCGGGACAGGGGTGGAAACACCATATATTTT
TRBV4-3,.,few,TRBJ1-4,CASSQAGVATNEKLFF,TGCGCCAGCAGCCAAGCTGGAGTTGCAACTAATGAAAAACTGTTTTTT
TRBV27,TRBD1,few,TRBJ1-2,CASRPISGQFNYGYTF,TGTGCCAGCAGACCTATTTCGGGACAGTTTAACTATGGCTACACCTTC
TRBV2,TRBD2,few,TRBJ2-3,CASSETGLAGGRSTDTQYF,TGTGCCAGCAGTGAAACGGGACTAGCGGGAGGTCGTAGCACAGATACGCAGTATTTT
TRBV10-3,TRBD2,.,TRBJ2-7,CAISDSSGSSYEQYF,TGTGCCATCAGTGATTCGAGCGGGAGCTCCTACGAGCAGTACTTC
TRBV30,.,few,TRBJ1-2,CAWSVRGVAGYTF,TGTGCCTGGAGTGTAAGGGGCGTGGCTGGCTACACCTTC
TRBV18,.,few,TRBJ2-1,CASSPRSSGQGYEQFF,TGTGCCAGCTCACCACGATCTAGCGGCCAGGGGTATGAGCAGTTCTTC
TRBV4-1,TRBD2,.,TRBJ2-1,CASSQGTSSLNEQFF,TGCGCCAGCAGCCAAGGGACTAGTTCCCTCAATGAGCAGTTCTTC
TRBV28,.,.,TRBJ2-2,CAAEGGGSDSWKLFF,TGTGCCGCCGAAGGAGGGGGCTCGGACAGTTGGAAGCTGTTTTTT
TRBV6-5,TRBD2,.,TRBJ2-5,CASSYRLAGGSQYF,TGTGCCAGCAGTTACCGGCTAGCGGGAGGTTCCCAGTACTTC
TRBV7-3,TRBD2,few,TRBJ2-7,CASSLGTSGIYEQYF,TGTGCCAGCAGCCTGGGGACTAGCGGGATATACGAGCAGTACTTC
TRBV11-3,.,few,TRBJ1-1,CASSSQGLNTEAFF,TGTGCCAGCAGCTCCCAGGGGCTGAACACTGAAGCTTTCTTT